One and the same sample provided the 27 T cell receptor beta chains below, sequenced in a study of early T cells in non-severe SARS-CoV-2 infection. TCRdb redid the calling of the 5' RACE reads with MiXCR, one entry per CDR3 protein. The sample has 45,000 to 60,000 distinct CDR3 sequences, 6% to 8.5% seen once. The sequencing input was whole blood. All receptors come from an adult who was a healthcare worker with PCR-confirmed SARS-CoV-2 infection or an uninfected control (not recorded which).

This clonotype was observed many times. The chain is built from TRBV19 and TRBJ1-2, with TRBD1 identical over 8 bases. The V segment lost 3 bases and the J segment 7 bases; nucleotides outside the gene matches: 4. The CDR3 is made up of 13 amino acids. Per the germline V gene, CDR1 is LNHDA and CDR2 is SQIVND (reference sequence). The CDR3 loop reads CASSMGQDRGYTF. The CDR3 nucleotides read TGTGCCAGTAGTATGGGACAGGATCGTGGCTACACCTTC.

This chain uses TRBV7-2 with TRBJ2-7, with unresolved D. The V end lost 3 bases, the J end lost 6 bases, and 15 bases lay between the germline ends. CDR3 size: 14 residues. The V gene's germline CDR1 is SGHTA and CDR2 FQGNSA. The CDR3 coding sequence is TGTGCCAGCAGCTTCTCGGCCCTGGCAAGCGAGCAGTACTTC. Amino acid sequence: CASSFSALASEQYF.

This chain links TRBV9 with TRBJ1-1, with a weak D call TRBD1 (5 bases). Trimming took off 5 bases at V and 5 bases at J, with 19 bases between the two ends. The CDR3 has 15 residues. In germline, CDR1 is SGDLS, CDR2 YYNGEE. This chain's CDR3 is CASSAPGAQRTEAFF. CDR3 in DNA: TGTGCCAGCAGTGCGCCCGGGGCGCAGAGAACTGAAGCTTTCTTT.

The chain carries TRBV19 and TRBJ1-5; D is ambiguous. The CDR3 runs 14 residues. The V gene's germline CDR1 is LNHDA and CDR2 SQIVND (reference sequence). Trimming took off 5 bases at V and 5 bases at J, with 13 bases between the two ends. The DNA of the CDR3 is TGTGCCAGTAGTTCTCGTGCTAATCATCAGCCCCAGCATTTT. Amino acid sequence: CASSSRANHQPQHF.

The chain is built from TRBV3-1 and TRBJ1-5; D call uncertain. The CDR3 has 14 residues. The germline V gene has CDR1 LGHDT and CDR2 YNNKEL (reference sequence). V lost 3 bases and J 2 bases, leaving 8 bases between the germline ends. CDR3 nucleotide sequence: TGTGCCAGCAGCCACTACCCCGGCAATCAGCCCCAGCATTTT. Protein: CASSHYPGNQPQHF.

This clonotype was counted many times. CDR3: CASSFSGTLQETQYF. In nucleotides, the CDR3 is TGTGCCAGCAGTTTCTCTGGGACCCTCCAAGAGACCCAGTACTTC. The genes are TRBV28 and TRBJ2-5; D is tentatively TRBD1 or TRBD2 (5 bases each). Trimming shortened V by 3 bases and J by 1 base, and 12 bases separated the two germline ends. Germline CDR1 reads MDHEN; CDR2 reads SYDVKM. This CDR3 region has 15 residues.

This rearrangement joins TRBV7-2 to TRBJ1-5, with D uncertain. Looked up from germline, CDR1 is SGHTA and CDR2 is FQGNSA. The CDR3 contains 12 residues. The V end lost 1 base, the J end lost 7 bases, and 5 bases lay between the germline ends. The CDR3 reads CASSLGVQPQHF. The CDR3 DNA sequence: TGTGCCAGCAGCTTAGGGGTACAGCCCCAGCATTTT.

This clonotype has only a few counts. V and J are TRBV4-2 and TRBJ2-3; the D gene could be TRBD1 or TRBD2 (5 bases each). V was trimmed by 3 bases and J by 1 base, leaving 14 bases between them. The germline gives CDR1 LGHNA, CDR2 YNFKEQ. This CDR3 comprises 16 residues. As DNA, the CDR3 is TGTGCCAGCAGCCACGGGACGCCCCGGGGCACAGATACGCAGTATTTT. Amino acid sequence: CASSHGTPRGTDTQYF.

This clonotype was observed a handful of times. V is TRBV11-2 and J is TRBJ2-3, with D hard to call. Trimming left V 0 bases short and J 9 bases short, with 7 bases between. The CDR3 is 12 residues long. The germline V gene encodes CDR1 SGHAT and CDR2 FQNNGV. The CDR3 spells CASSLEAGTQYF. CDR3 sequence (DNA): TGTGCCAGCAGCTTAGAGGCAGGCACGCAGTATTTT. Full variable domain (rest looked up from reference TRBV11-2 and TRBJ2-3): EAGVAQSPRYKIIEKRQSVAFWCNPISGHATLYWYQQILGQGPKLLIQFQNNGVVDDSQLPKDRFSAERLKGVDSTLKIQPAKLEDSAVYLCASSLEAGTQYFGPGTRLTVL.

The V gene is TRBV2, the J gene TRBJ2-7, with TRBD2 identical over 12 bases. The trim removed 0 bases at V and 6 bases at J, leaving 0 bases unmatched. The length of the CDR3 is 14 residues. Germline CDR1 SNHLY, CDR2 FYNNEI. CDR3: CASSEAGLAGEQYF. CDR3 bases: TGTGCCAGCAGTGAAGCGGGACTAGCGGGCGAGCAGTACTTC.

This clonotype was counted only a few times. This chain links TRBV20-1 with TRBJ2-7; 9 bases agree with TRBD1. This CDR3 contains 14 residues. From germline, CDR1 is DFQATT and CDR2 SNEGSKA (reference sequence). V dropped 3 bases and J dropped 5; count of bases not matched to a gene: 8. The CDR3 DNA sequence: TGCAGTGCTAGTCCGGGACAGGGCCCCCACGAGCAGTACTTC. Translated, it gives CSASPGQGPHEQYF.

This clonotype was picked up a small number of times. The J gene is TRBJ2-7, the V gene TRBV20-1, with 11 nucleotides matching TRBD1. Per germline, CDR1 DFQATT and CDR2 SNEGSKA (reference sequence). The CDR3 extends over 14 amino acids. The V segment lost 5 bases and the J segment 4 bases; nucleotides outside the gene matches: 7. The CDR3 reads CSAAPGQGDYEQYF. Here the CDR3 DNA reads TGCAGTGCTGCACCGGGACAGGGGGATTACGAGCAGTACTTC.

This clonotype turned up a few times. V is TRBV4-1 and J is TRBJ2-3; possibly TRBD1 for D (5 bases). Trimming cost V 1 base and J 1 base, with 9 bases left between them. Germline V lookup: CDR1 MGHRA, CDR2 YSYEKL. The CDR3 sequence is 15 residues long. The CDR3 here is CASSQVRGGTDTQYF. The CDR3 nucleotides read TGCGCCAGCAGCCAAGTAAGGGGCGGCACAGATACGCAGTATTTT.

This clonotype occurred a few times. The chain uses TRBV7-9 and TRBJ2-7; 7 bases are shared with TRBD2. The CDR3 is 15 residues long. The junction had 11 bases not matched to a gene; V was cut back by 4 bases and J by 5 bases. The V gene's germline CDR1 is SEHNR and CDR2 FQNEAQ (reference sequence). The CDR3 DNA reads as TGTGCCAGCAGCTGGAGCGGGGCGGCCAGGAACGAGCAGTACTTC. This codes for CASSWSGAARNEQYF.

This clonotype showed up many times. The CDR3 reads CASSSGHEQYF. The CDR3 DNA reads as TGTGCCAGCAGCTCCGGCCACGAGCAGTACTTC. The V gene is TRBV21-1, the J gene TRBJ2-7. TRBV21-1 is designated a pseudogene. CDR3 size: 11 residues.

The chain uses TRBV23-1 and TRBJ1-4; D is unresolved. TRBV23-1 is recorded as an ORF, its role being uncertain. The length of the CDR3 is 11 residues. Trimming took 8 bases from V and 11 from J, leaving 12 bases between them. CDR3 residues: CASFVKKKLFF. The CDR3 coding sequence is TGCGCCAGCTTCGTCAAGAAGAAACTGTTTTTT.

The CDR3 DNA is TGCGCCAGCAGCCCCTTCCCGACTAGCGGGACTAGCACAGATACGCAGTATTTT. It is translated as CASSPFPTSGTSTDTQYF. The chain links TRBV5-1 to TRBJ2-3; 11 bases are a match to TRBD2. Trimming removed 4 bases from V and 0 bases from J; junction bases left unmatched: 10. This CDR3 is 18 amino acids long. Germline-derived CDR1 and CDR2 are SGHRS and YFSETQ.

The V gene is TRBV6-5, the J gene TRBJ1-1; D is unresolved. The CDR3 length is 14 residues. With 2 bases removed from V and 4 bases from J, the gap between germline ends came to 11 bases. Germline V CDR1 and CDR2: MNHEY, SVGAGI. The CDR3 nucleotides are TGTGCCAGCAGTTACGAAGGGTACACCACTGAAGCTTTCTTT. As protein: CASSYEGYTTEAFF.

The chain combines TRBV3-1 with TRBJ1-4; D gene ambiguous. Germline CDR1 and CDR2: LGHDT and YNNKEL (reference sequence). CDR3 length: 15 residues. Trimming took off 9 bases at V and 3 bases at J, with 17 bases between the two ends. The CDR3 protein is CARPGFGIANEKLFF. CDR3 DNA sequence: TGTGCCAGGCCGGGGTTCGGGATTGCTAATGAAAAACTGTTTTTT. Drawing the rest from reference TRBV3-1 and TRBJ1-4, the complete variable domain is DTAVSQTPKYLVTQMGNDKSIKCEQNLGHDTMYWYKQDSKKFLKIMFSYNNKELIINETVPNRFSPKSPDKAHLNLHINSLELGDSAVYFCARPGFGIANEKLFFGSGTQLSVL.

This clonotype was found many times. The chain combines TRBV2 with TRBJ2-2; maybe TRBD1 (6 bases). The CDR3 has 15 amino acids. Germline assignment: CDR1 SNHLY and CDR2 FYNNEI. V was pared by 6 bases and J by 6 bases, with 17 bases between. The CDR3 spells CASRQQGTPPGELFF. DNA for the CDR3: TGTGCCAGCAGACAACAGGGTACTCCTCCCGGGGAGCTGTTTTTT.

The chain links TRBV29-1 to TRBJ1-1, with D unresolved. Germline V gene sequence: CDR1 SQVTM, CDR2 ANQGSEA. This CDR3 spans 10 amino acids. V was shortened by 2 bases and J by 4 bases, with 2 bases between the two germline ends. CDR3 nucleotide sequence: TGCAGCGTTGAAATCACTGAAGCTTTCTTT. Its protein product is CSVEITEAFF.

This clonotype has at least ten counts. The rearrangement uses TRBV18 and TRBJ2-1, with D possibly being TRBD1 or TRBD2 (5 bases each). Germline CDR1 reads KGHSH; CDR2 reads LQKENI. V lost 0 bases and J 2 bases, leaving 11 bases between the germline ends. The CDR3 consists of 16 residues. Here the CDR3 reads CASSPPGVRAYNEQFF. The DNA for the CDR3 is TGTGCCAGCTCACCACCGGGGGTTAGGGCCTACAATGAGCAGTTCTTC.

Many counts were recorded for this clonotype. The chain employs TRBV12-3 or TRBV12-4 and TRBJ1-5; 8 positions match TRBD1. The CDR3 covers 14 residues. V lost 6 bases to trimming and J lost 5 bases; unmatched junction nucleotides: 6. In DNA, the CDR3 is TGTGCCAGCAGGGACGACAGGGGTGATCAGCCCCAGCATTTT. Translation gives CASRDDRGDQPQHF.

This clonotype appeared a few times. The chain couples TRBV29-1 to TRBJ2-7; D is perhaps TRBD1 (5 bases). This CDR3 has 11 residues. Germline V gives CDR1 SQVTM, CDR2 ANQGSEA. Trimming pared 5 bases from V and 3 bases from J, leaving 8 bases between. This CDR3 reads CSVYDSYEQYF. CDR3 coding DNA: TGCAGCGTTTACGACAGCTACGAGCAGTACTTC.

This clonotype has at least ten counts. This chain connects TRBV7-6 to TRBJ2-3; TRBD2 is a possible D gene (6 bases). Between the trimmed V and J ends, which lost 4 bases and 3 bases, there was a span of 17 bases. From germline, CDR1 is SGHVS and CDR2 FNYEAQ. The CDR3 covers 16 residues. This CDR3 reads CASSSPAGWNTDTQYF. In DNA, the CDR3 is TGTGCCAGCAGCTCCCCGGCGGGATGGAATACAGATACGCAGTATTTT.

The table lists this clonotype with a few counts. The chain recombines TRBV11-2 with TRBJ2-2; 9 bases map to TRBD1. This CDR3 has 15 residues. After removal of 6 bases from V and 4 bases from J, the junction contained 6 bases not matched to a gene. Germline V gives CDR1 SGHAT, CDR2 FQNNGV. CDR3 nucleotides: TGTGCCAGCAGTCGGGGACAGGGATCCACCGGGGAGCTGTTTTTT. It translates to CASSRGQGSTGELFF.

This clonotype was seen at least ten times. The genes are TRBV7-8 and TRBJ1-2, with 10 bases that match TRBD1. The CDR3 covers 16 residues. Germline CDR1 SGHVS, CDR2 FQNEAQ. J was trimmed by 4 bases and V by 1 base; bases with no gene match: 6. The CDR3 nucleotides read TGTGCCAGCAGCTTAGTGACCGGGACAGGGGTCTATGGCTACACCTTC. It yields the protein CASSLVTGTGVYGYTF.